The 23 T cell receptor beta chains in this list originate from one sample, sequenced in a study of cytomegalovirus exposure and HLA in healthy donors. Amplification used 60 Vbeta primers and 13 Jbeta primers. Generated by immunoSEQ multiplex PCR, the TCRdb table keeps only in-frame clones and is missing some. This sample has 170,000 or so clones; approximately 84% occur once, and the top ten carry more than 4%. Sequenced input: PBMCs. The receptor source for this set is a girl aged 5 to 17 in good health and CMV-seropositive.

The chain is built from TRBV6-4 and TRBJ1-2; possibly TRBD1 for D (5 bases). Per germline, CDR1 MRHNA and CDR2 SNTAGT. The CDR3 covers 17 residues. V was clipped by 5 bases and J by 5 bases, with 24 bases between them. Here the CDR3 reads CASSRRLHPEGKYGYTF. In nucleotides, the CDR3 is TGTGCCAGCAGTCGCAGACTCCACCCGGAGGGGAAATATGGCTACACCTTC.

The chain has TRBV5-1 and TRBJ1-2; 10 bases fit TRBD1. The trim removed 4 bases at V and 6 bases at J, leaving 6 bases unmatched. The CDR3 runs to 14 residues. The germline gives CDR1 SGHRS, CDR2 YFSETQ. CDR3 nucleotide sequence: TGCGCCAGCAGCCCGACAGGGGGCCTGGATGGCTACACCTTC. Translation: CASSPTGGLDGYTF.

V is TRBV19 and J is TRBJ2-7; perhaps TRBD1 as D (6 bases). This CDR3 is 13 amino acids long. With 3 bases removed from V and 7 bases from J, the gap between germline ends came to 13 bases. Germline V gene lookup returns CDR1 LNHDA and CDR2 SQIVND (reference sequence). DNA of the CDR3: TGTGCCAGTAGTATGAAGACAGGTCGGGAGCAGTACTTC. It codes for CASSMKTGREQYF.

A few counts support this clone. The chain has TRBV6-5 and TRBJ2-2, with D maybe TRBD1 (5 bases). The germline CDR1 and CDR2 sequences are MNHEY and SVGAGI. The CDR3 spans 15 residues. Trimming took off 7 bases at V and 3 bases at J, with 15 bases between the two ends. Written as DNA, the CDR3 is TGTGCCAGCAAATCACAGGTCTTGGACACCGGGGAGCTGTTTTTT. As protein: CASKSQVLDTGELFF.

This clone was picked up a small number of times. This chain joins TRBV5-6 and TRBJ2-2; D is unresolved. The V gene lost 3 bases and the J gene lost 3 bases, with 3 bases spanning the gap. The CDR3 spans 12 residues. Germline V lookup: CDR1 SGHDT, CDR2 YYEEEE. The CDR3 DNA follows: TGTGCCAGCAGCTACTACACCGGGGAGCTGTTTTTT. Its protein product is CASSYYTGELFF.

This rearrangement joins TRBV4-1 to TRBJ2-7, with D maybe TRBD1 (6 bases). Per the germline V gene, CDR1 is MGHRA and CDR2 is YSYEKL. The CDR3 covers 17 residues. Trimming took 0 bases from V and 3 from J, leaving 18 bases between them. This CDR3 reads CASSQDRGNREIYEQYF. CDR3 coding DNA: TGCGCCAGCAGCCAAGATCGAGGAAACAGGGAGATCTACGAGCAGTACTTC.

This chain links TRBV7-2 with TRBJ1-6; D is perhaps TRBD1 (6 bases). Trimming took 2 bases from V and 10 from J, leaving 18 bases between them. Germline V gives CDR1 SGHTA, CDR2 FQGNSA. This CDR3 is 16 amino acids long. DNA for the CDR3: TGTGCCAGCAGCTTACTTCATGGGCAGGGGCGGTCACCCCTCCACTTT. Translating it yields CASSLLHGQGRSPLHF.

V gene TRBV9 combines with J gene TRBJ1-2; D is undetermined. CDR3 length equals 12 residues. Between the trimmed V and J ends, which lost 3 bases and 7 bases, there was a span of 10 bases. CDR1 and CDR2 (germline): SGDLS, YYNGEE. The CDR3: CASSALEAGYTF. The CDR3, as DNA: TGTGCCAGCAGCGCCCTGGAGGCTGGCTACACCTTC.

V is TRBV7-2 and J is TRBJ1-2; D unresolved. The CDR3 extends over 13 amino acids. CDR1 SGHTA and CDR2 FQGNSA come from the germline V gene. V was cut by 1 base and J by 5 bases, with 8 bases left in between. CDR3 bases: TGTGCCAGCAGCTTAGGTTTCGAGTATGGCTACACCTTC. This codes for CASSLGFEYGYTF. Using reference TRBV7-2 and TRBJ1-2 for the parts outside the CDR3, the full variable domain is GAGVSQSPSNKVTEKGKDVELRCDPISGHTALYWYRQSLGQGLEFLIYFQGNSAPDKSGLPSDRFSAERTGGSVSTLTIQRTQQEDSAVYLCASSLGFEYGYTFGSGTRLTVV.

This chain links TRBV19 with TRBJ1-1; 9 nucleotides line up with TRBD1. V shed 3 bases and J 2 bases; nucleotides not matched to a gene: 10. Germline lookup yields CDR1 LNHDA and CDR2 SQIVND (reference sequence). CDR3 size: 17 residues. Written as DNA, the CDR3 is TGTGCCAGTAGTATGGAACGGACAGGGGTCTCTAACACTGAAGCTTTCTTT. Translating it yields CASSMERTGVSNTEAFF.

In its sample, this clone was seen once. The CDR3 nucleotides are TGTGCCAGCAGTGGGGGCGTAGGGGGCTACACCTTC. Protein: CASSGGVGGYTF. The gene calls are TRBV6-1 and TRBJ1-2, with a possible D match to TRBD1 (5 bases). This CDR3 region has 12 residues. V lost 4 bases and J 8 bases, leaving 11 bases between the germline ends. Germline CDR1 reads MNHNS; CDR2 reads SASEGT.

This clone came up once. V is TRBV7-9 and J is TRBJ2-7; D is uncertain. The CDR3 is 13 amino acids. V dropped 5 bases and J dropped 5 bases, with 13 bases sitting between them. Germline V gene sequence: CDR1 SEHNR, CDR2 FQNEAQ (reference sequence). In DNA form, the CDR3 reads TGTGCCAGCAGCCCCTCAGGCTTCCACGAGCAGTACTTC. The encoded protein is CASSPSGFHEQYF.

This clone was observed once. The chain couples TRBV15 to TRBJ2-1, with 13 bases that match TRBD2. Germline trimming cut 7 bases from V and 4 bases from J; bases unmatched to any gene: 10. Germline CDR1 is LNHNV and CDR2 is YYDKDF (reference sequence). This CDR3 has 17 amino acids. Here the CDR3 reads CATTRRLAGGSYNEQFF. The CDR3 DNA follows: TGTGCCACCACCCGAAGACTAGCGGGGGGCTCGTACAATGAGCAGTTCTTC.

This clone was detected a few times. The rearrangement joins TRBV30 to TRBJ1-2, with 9 bases that match TRBD1. The CDR3 is 17 residues long. Per germline, CDR1 GTSNPN and CDR2 SVGIG (reference sequence). J gave up 5 bases and V 4 bases, and 17 bases lay outside the gene matches. The CDR3 DNA sequence: TGTGCCTGGACCCCAACAGGCGGGACAGGGTTTGTATATGGCTACACCTTC. Translating it yields CAWTPTGGTGFVYGYTF.

The chain links TRBV10-3 to TRBJ2-1, with TRBD1 matching over 11 bases. Germline CDR1 is ENHRY and CDR2 is SYGVKD. V lost 7 bases to trimming and J lost 5 bases; unmatched junction nucleotides: 4. CDR3 length equals 14 residues. The CDR3 nucleotides are TGTGCCATCACGGGACAGGGGGATGACAATGAGCAGTTCTTC. As protein: CAITGQGDDNEQFF.

The gene calls are TRBV5-1 and TRBJ2-5, with D maybe TRBD1 (6 bases). V lost 4 bases, J lost 2 bases, and 33 bases lay in between. Germline V gene data show CDR1 as SGHRS and CDR2 as YFSETQ. The CDR3 is made up of 21 amino acids. The CDR3 region is CASSRFQGQIPPFGDQETQYF. The CDR3 DNA follows: TGCGCCAGCAGCCGATTCCAAGGACAGATACCCCCTTTTGGGGATCAAGAGACCCAGTACTTC.

The CDR3: CASCRDRGLGTEAFF. In DNA form, the CDR3 reads TGTGCCAGCTGCCGCGACAGGGGGCTGGGGACTGAAGCTTTCTTT. The genes are TRBV2 and TRBJ1-1; 10 bases are shared with TRBD1. The germline CDR1 and CDR2 sequences are SNHLY and FYNNEI. The CDR3 extends over 15 amino acids. V was clipped by 8 bases and J by 5 bases; unmatched bases: 11. Together with reference TRBV2 and TRBJ1-1, the CDR3 gives the full variable domain: EPEVTQTPSHQVTQMGQEVILRCVPISNHLYFYWYRQILGQKVEFLVSFYNNEISEKSEIFDDQFSVERPDGSNFTLKIRSTKLEDSAMYFCASCRDRGLGTEAFFGQGTRLTVV.

The V call is TRBV27, the J call TRBJ2-5, with D tentatively TRBD2 (6 bases). The DNA end lines up better with TRBJ2-7; the J call may be wrong. Germline values: CDR1 MNHEY, CDR2 SMNVEV (reference sequence). CDR3 length equals 15 residues. CDR3 bases: TGTGCCAGCAGTGCGCCCTCCCGGGGACTCTACGAGCAGTACTTC. Its protein product is CASSAPSRGLYEQYF.

The gene calls are TRBV19 and TRBJ1-1; 7 bases fit TRBD1. Germline trimming cut 7 bases from V and 0 bases from J; bases unmatched to any gene: 8. Per germline, CDR1 LNHDA and CDR2 SQIVND (reference sequence). This CDR3 contains 15 residues. The CDR3, as DNA: TGTGCCAGTATGCGAACAGGGGCCATGAACACTGAAGCTTTCTTT. It yields the protein CASMRTGAMNTEAFF.

The chain links TRBV11-2 to TRBJ2-1, with 9 bases matching TRBD2. This CDR3 comprises 16 residues. The trim removed 5 bases at V and 6 bases at J, leaving 11 bases unmatched. CDR1 and CDR2 from the germline V gene are SGHAT and FQNNGV. CDR3 region: CASSRPGSGGSNEQFF. The CDR3 coding sequence is TGTGCCAGCAGCCGCCCAGGTAGCGGGGGATCCAATGAGCAGTTCTTC.

This clone is classed as medium-sized. The genes are TRBV7-9 and TRBJ2-1; D uncertain. The CDR3 has 12 residues. Deletions cut 2 bases from V and 7 bases from J, with 6 bases between. Looked up from germline, CDR1 is SEHNR and CDR2 is FQNEAQ (reference sequence). The CDR3 protein is CASSLSLNEQFF. The CDR3, as DNA: TGTGCCAGCAGCTTATCCCTTAATGAGCAGTTCTTC.

The chain has TRBV7-2 and TRBJ1-4; TRBD1 matches at 8 bases. The CDR3 spans 15 residues. The J segment lost 3 bases and the V segment lost 6 bases, leaving 6 bases of the junction unmatched. Germline V lookup: CDR1 SGHTA, CDR2 FQGNSA. The CDR3 protein is CASSFRGLSNEKLFF. The CDR3 DNA reads TGTGCCAGCAGTTTCAGGGGGCTGTCTAATGAAAAACTGTTTTTT.

The J gene is TRBJ2-1, the V gene TRBV5-1, with 7 bases identical to TRBD1. J lost 4 bases, V lost 0 bases, and 7 bases had no gene match. This CDR3 comprises 16 residues. CDR1 is SGHRS and CDR2 is YFSETQ in the germline V gene. The CDR3 nucleotides are TGCGCCAGCAGCTTGGAAGAGACAGGGAAATACAATGAGCAGTTCTTC. Translated: CASSLEETGKYNEQFF.